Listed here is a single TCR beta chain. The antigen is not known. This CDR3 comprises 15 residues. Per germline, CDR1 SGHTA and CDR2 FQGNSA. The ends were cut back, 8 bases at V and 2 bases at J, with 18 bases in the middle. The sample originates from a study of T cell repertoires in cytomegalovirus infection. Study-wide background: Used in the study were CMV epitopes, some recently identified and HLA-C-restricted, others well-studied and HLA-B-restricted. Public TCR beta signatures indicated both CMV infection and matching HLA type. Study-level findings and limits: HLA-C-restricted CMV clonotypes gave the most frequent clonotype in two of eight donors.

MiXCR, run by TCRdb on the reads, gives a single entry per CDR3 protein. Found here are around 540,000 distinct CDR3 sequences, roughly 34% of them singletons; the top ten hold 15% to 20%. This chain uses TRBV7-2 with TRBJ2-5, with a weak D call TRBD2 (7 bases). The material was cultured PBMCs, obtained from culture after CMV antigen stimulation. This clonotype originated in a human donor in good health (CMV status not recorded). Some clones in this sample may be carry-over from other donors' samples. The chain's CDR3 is CASGGGGNTQETQYF. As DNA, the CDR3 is TGTGCCAGCGGGGGGGGCGGGAATACGCAAGAGACCCAGTACTTC.